These 30 T cell receptor beta chains originate from one sample sequenced in a study of neurological immune-mediated disorders. TCRdb reprocessed the 5' RACE reads with MiXCR, giving one entry per CDR3 protein. The top ten clones hold approximately 6.6% of a sample with around 58,000 distinct CDR3 sequences, 3% to 4% of them seen once. Material: PBMCs. These receptors were collected from a woman in her fifties or sixties with multiple sclerosis.

This clonotype showed up many times. J is TRBJ1-2 and V is TRBV7-8; TRBD1 agrees at 7 bases. Germline trimming cut 7 bases from V and 4 bases from J; bases unmatched to any gene: 15. Germline V CDR1 and CDR2: SGHVS, FQNEAQ. This CDR3 has 16 amino acids. CDR3 in DNA: TGTGCCAGCACCCCAGGGGGGGATCCCAGGGGCTATGGCTACACCTTC. This encodes CASTPGGDPRGYGYTF.

This clonotype showed up many times. V gene TRBV3-1 combines with J gene TRBJ2-3; D gene ambiguous. The V end lost 1 base, the J end lost 6 bases, and 8 bases lay between the germline ends. Per the germline V gene, CDR1 is LGHDT and CDR2 is YNNKEL (reference sequence). This CDR3 comprises 13 residues. CDR3 sequence: CASSQAHGDTQYF. In DNA, the CDR3 is TGTGCCAGCAGCCAAGCCCACGGGGATACGCAGTATTTT.

The table lists this clonotype with many counts. The rearrangement uses TRBV5-1 and TRBJ1-3; possible D gene TRBD1, 5 bases. Germline V gene data show CDR1 as SGHRS and CDR2 as YFSETQ. V dropped 0 bases and J dropped 3 bases, with 13 bases sitting between them. This CDR3 is built from 16 residues. The CDR3 region is CASSLAGTEYGNTIYF. The CDR3 region has the DNA TGCGCCAGCAGCTTGGCTGGGACGGAGTATGGAAACACCATATATTTT.

At least ten counts were recorded for this clonotype. CDR3 loop: CASSLAGRVEAFF. CDR3 DNA: TGCGCCAGCAGCTTGGCCGGCAGGGTTGAAGCTTTCTTT. V is TRBV5-1 and J is TRBJ1-1; maybe TRBD1 (5 bases). The CDR3 length is 13 residues. Germline assignment: CDR1 SGHRS and CDR2 YFSETQ. V dropped 0 bases and J dropped 7 bases, with 10 bases sitting between them.

This clonotype was found many times. The gene calls are TRBV5-5 and TRBJ1-1, with 8 bases aligning to TRBD1. With V trimmed by 0 bases and J by 1 base, 5 bases remained unmatched. The CDR3 is 16 amino acids. The germline gives CDR1 SGHKS, CDR2 YYEKEE (reference sequence). The CDR3 is CASSLGTGLANTEAFF. CDR3 nucleotide sequence: TGTGCCAGCAGCTTGGGGACAGGGCTCGCGAACACTGAAGCTTTCTTT.

The table lists this clonotype with many counts. The rearrangement links TRBV6-2 or TRBV6-3 to TRBJ2-3, with 14 bases fitting TRBD2. Germline values: CDR1 MNHEY, CDR2 SVGEGT. This CDR3 is 15 amino acids long. Trimming removed 5 bases from V and 5 bases from J; junction bases left unmatched: 3. The CDR3 nucleotides read TGTGCCAGCAGTCCGGGGACTAGCGGGGGAGATACGCAGTATTTT. Amino acids: CASSPGTSGGDTQYF.

This clonotype showed up many times. The chain employs TRBV20-1 and TRBJ1-1, with D possibly TRBD1 on 6 matching bases. V shed 4 bases and J shed 0 bases, with 12 bases lying between them. The CDR3 extends over 14 amino acids. Germline lookup yields CDR1 DFQATT and CDR2 SNEGSKA (reference sequence). In nucleotides, the CDR3 is TGCAGTGCTAACGTGGCAGGGGTGAACACTGAAGCTTTCTTT. Residues: CSANVAGVNTEAFF.

The chain has TRBV20-1 and TRBJ1-2, with TRBD1 as a possible D gene (5 bases). The germline CDR1 and CDR2 sequences are DFQATT and SNEGSKA (reference sequence). Trimming left V 6 bases short and J 8 bases short, with 25 bases between. The CDR3 extends over 15 amino acids. In DNA, the CDR3 is TGCAGTGCGTGGGGGGAGGGAAACCCCCTAAGAGGCTACACCTTC. Translating gives CSAWGEGNPLRGYTF.

This clonotype was detected ten times or more. The V call is TRBV2, the J call TRBJ2-2, with TRBD1 as a possible D gene (5 bases). Germline V CDR1 and CDR2: SNHLY, FYNNEI. The CDR3 is 14 residues long. V shed 4 bases and J shed 2 bases, with 8 bases lying between them. The CDR3 nucleotides are TGTGCCAGCAGTGTTGACAGTAACACCGGGGAGCTGTTTTTT. Amino acids: CASSVDSNTGELFF. The variable domain in full, with the rest retrieved from reference TRBV2 and TRBJ2-2, is EPEVTQTPSHQVTQMGQEVILRCVPISNHLYFYWYRQILGQKVEFLVSFYNNEISEKSEIFDDQFSVERPDGSNFTLKIRSTKLEDSAMYFCASSVDSNTGELFFGEGSRLTVL.

This clonotype was recorded many times. The chain has TRBV4-2 and TRBJ2-4; D not certain. CDR1 and CDR2 (germline): LGHNA, YNFKEQ. The V end was cut by 1 base, the J end by 8 bases, with 18 bases between. The length of the CDR3 is 16 residues. DNA for the CDR3: TGTGCCAGCAGCCAAGTCAGGTCCACAGTAATGGACATTCAGTACTTC. The encoded protein is CASSQVRSTVMDIQYF.

This clonotype came up many times. This rearrangement joins TRBV28 to TRBJ1-2; no firm D call. In germline, CDR1 is MDHEN, CDR2 SYDVKM. Trimming took off 3 bases at V and 2 bases at J, with 4 bases between the two ends. The CDR3 is made up of 12 amino acids. In DNA, the CDR3 is TGTGCCAGCAGTTTGCAGAACTATGGCTACACCTTC. It is translated as CASSLQNYGYTF.

This clonotype was observed at least ten times. The CDR3 DNA reads as TGCGCCAGCAGCTTTGGGACTAGCGGGGGTACGGTGCAGTTCTTC. It specifies CASSFGTSGGTVQFF. V usage is TRBV5-1 and J usage is TRBJ2-1; 14 positions agree with TRBD2. J was trimmed by 12 bases and V by 2 bases; bases with no gene match: 7. The germline V gene has CDR1 SGHRS and CDR2 YFSETQ. This CDR3 comprises 15 residues.

This clonotype was seen repeatedly, ten times or more. V usage is TRBV12-3 or TRBV12-4 and J usage is TRBJ2-1; TRBD2 matches 10 bases. V shed 0 bases and J 10 bases; nucleotides not matched to a gene: 0. The CDR3 has 13 amino acids. The CDR3 DNA reads TGTGCCAGCAGTTTAGCTAGCGGGGGGGAGCAGTTCTTC. It is translated as CASSLASGGEQFF.

This clonotype was seen at least ten times. This sequence joins TRBV7-9 and TRBJ1-2; D is unclear. CDR1 SEHNR and CDR2 FQNEAQ come from the germline V gene (reference sequence). The CDR3 is made up of 15 amino acids. Trimming left V 1 base short and J 2 bases short, with 11 bases between. CDR3 amino acids: CASSLGGRFNYGYTF. The CDR3 region has the DNA TGTGCCAGCAGCTTAGGGGGTCGGTTCAACTATGGCTACACCTTC.

The table lists this clonotype with many counts. The chain employs TRBV20-1 and TRBJ2-2; D tentatively fits TRBD1 or TRBD2 (5 bases each). The V end was cut by 2 bases, the J end by 6 bases, with 16 bases between. Germline V gene lookup returns CDR1 DFQATT and CDR2 SNEGSKA (reference sequence). The CDR3 contains 15 residues. This CDR3 reads CSARISGLVPGELFF. In DNA form, the CDR3 reads TGCAGTGCTAGAATTTCGGGGCTCGTCCCCGGGGAGCTGTTTTTT.

This clonotype was counted many times. This sequence joins TRBV29-1 and TRBJ1-1; unclear D gene. The CDR3 contains 15 residues. The V end lost 7 bases, the J end lost 0 bases, and 18 bases lay between the germline ends. Germline assignment: CDR1 SQVTM and CDR2 ANQGSEA. Written as DNA, the CDR3 is TGCAGCGCGGCAGTCCCAGACCTTATGAACACTGAAGCTTTCTTT. Protein sequence: CSAAVPDLMNTEAFF.

This clonotype was detected many times. The chain couples TRBV27 to TRBJ1-1; D is possibly TRBD1 (5 bases). This CDR3 contains 15 residues. Deletions cut 7 bases from V and 4 bases from J, with 19 bases between. Germline V gene sequence: CDR1 MNHEY, CDR2 SMNVEV (reference sequence). CDR3 region: CASTHSGRRGTEAFF. The CDR3 bases are TGTGCCAGCACCCACTCGGGCAGGAGGGGCACTGAAGCTTTCTTT.

At least ten counts were recorded for this clonotype. V usage is TRBV12-3 or TRBV12-4 and J usage is TRBJ2-2; a possible D gene is TRBD1 (5 bases). V was cut by 6 bases and J by 2 bases, with 10 bases left in between. The CDR3 spans 14 residues. In DNA, the CDR3 is TGTGCCAGCAGCTCACAGGATAACACCGGGGAGCTGTTTTTT. Protein product: CASSSQDNTGELFF.

This clonotype was recorded many times. The chain is built from TRBV6-1 and TRBJ2-7; 8 bases line up with TRBD1. Germline V gene sequence: CDR1 MNHNS, CDR2 SASEGT. This CDR3 region has 18 residues. J gave up 3 bases and V 10 bases, and 23 bases lay outside the gene matches. CDR3 sequence reads: CATEGTGTSPTTFYEQYF. The DNA of the CDR3 is TGTGCCACTGAGGGGACAGGAACTAGCCCGACAACCTTCTACGAGCAGTACTTC.

This clonotype was recorded a few times. The junction departs from the called germline gene at one end, perhaps through a read error. This sequence joins TRBV7-7 and TRBJ2-1; TRBD1 is a possible D gene (6 bases). This CDR3 is built from 13 residues. Germline V gene sequence: CDR1 SSHAT, CDR2 FNYEAQ (reference sequence). The CDR3 is CASSYLDSNEQFF. The CDR3 DNA reads as TGTGCTAGCAGCTATTTGGACAGCAATGAGCAGTTCTTC.

This clonotype was recorded many times. The CDR3: CAIQGELSNQPQHF. CDR3 DNA: TGTGCCATCCAAGGGGAACTTAGCAATCAGCCCCAGCATTTT. The rearrangement uses TRBV10-3 and TRBJ1-5; TRBD1 might be the D (5 bases). The V end was cut by 8 bases, the J end by 0 bases, with 11 bases between. The CDR3 runs 14 residues. From germline, CDR1 is ENHRY and CDR2 SYGVKD.

This clonotype came up many times. V and J are TRBV5-6 and TRBJ1-1; D gene unclear. V was pared by 0 bases and J by 6 bases, with 15 bases between. There are 15 residues in the CDR3. Per the germline V gene, CDR1 is SGHDT and CDR2 is YYEEEE. CDR3 amino acids: CASSLGIRAPSEAFF. CDR3 in DNA: TGTGCCAGCAGCTTGGGGATCCGAGCCCCTTCTGAAGCTTTCTTT.

This clonotype occurred many times. This chain connects TRBV3-1 to TRBJ2-3; D unclear. CDR3 size: 15 residues. The V end was cut by 4 bases, the J end by 6 bases, with 17 bases between. Looked up from germline, CDR1 is LGHDT and CDR2 is YNNKEL (reference sequence). The CDR3 DNA follows: TGTGCCAGCAGCCGAAGAAGTGGGATTACGGATACGCAGTATTTT. It translates to CASSRRSGITDTQYF.

The genes are TRBV14 and TRBJ2-1; the D gene is possibly TRBD1 (6 bases). Trimming removed 5 bases at V and 4 bases at J, with 18 bases between. Germline V gene lookup returns CDR1 SGHDN and CDR2 FVKESK. This CDR3 has 16 amino acids. CDR3 sequence: CASSVRTGHLYNEQFF. Written as DNA, the CDR3 is TGTGCCAGCAGCGTCAGAACGGGACACTTATACAATGAGCAGTTCTTC.

This clonotype came up many times. The V gene is TRBV15, the J gene TRBJ2-5, with unresolved D. The CDR3 consists of 14 residues. Trimming removed 3 bases at V and 5 bases at J, with 13 bases between. The germline CDR1 and CDR2 sequences are LNHNV and YYDKDF (reference sequence). As DNA, the CDR3 is TGTGCCACCAGCAGGGGCAGGTCGTCGGAGACCCAGTACTTC. It yields the protein CATSRGRSSETQYF.

This clonotype was found many times. The chain links TRBV12-3 or TRBV12-4 to TRBJ2-2; the match to TRBD1 covers 9 bases. The CDR3 is 15 amino acids. V shed 6 bases and J 5 bases; nucleotides not matched to a gene: 7. The CDR3 here is CASREPGQGTGELFF. CDR3 nucleotide sequence: TGTGCCAGCAGAGAACCGGGACAGGGAACCGGGGAGCTGTTTTTT.

This clonotype showed up many times. This chain uses TRBV14 with TRBJ1-2, with D uncertain. This CDR3 is 14 amino acids long. Trimming cost V 0 bases and J 4 bases, with 9 bases left between them. Germline CDR1 reads SGHDN; CDR2 reads FVKESK. As DNA, the CDR3 is TGTGCCAGCAGCCAAGACCGACACGGCTATGGCTACACCTTC. It specifies CASSQDRHGYGYTF.

This clonotype was detected many times. The chain links TRBV18 to TRBJ2-3, with D hard to call. Between the trimmed V and J ends, which lost 1 base and 4 bases, there was a span of 6 bases. Looked up from germline, CDR1 is KGHSH and CDR2 is LQKENI. The CDR3 has 13 amino acids. The CDR3 coding sequence is TGTGCCAGCTCACCACTAGCAGCAGATACGCAGTATTTT. Amino acid sequence: CASSPLAADTQYF.

This clonotype was counted ten times or more. V is TRBV9 and J is TRBJ2-7; no clear D gene. Germline V gives CDR1 SGDLS, CDR2 YYNGEE. The CDR3 contains 14 residues. V lost 0 bases, J lost 4 bases, and 11 bases lay in between. In nucleotides, the CDR3 is TGTGCCAGCAGCGTAGGTAGTTTTGAATACGAGCAGTACTTC. It translates to CASSVGSFEYEQYF. The variable domain in full, completed from reference TRBV9 and TRBJ2-7, reads DSGVTQTPKHLITATGQRVTLRCSPRSGDLSVYWYQQSLDQGLQFLIQYYNGEERAKGNILERFSAQQFPDLHSELNLSSLELGDSALYFCASSVGSFEYEQYFGPGTRLTVT.

This clonotype was observed many times. The rearrangement joins TRBV7-9 to TRBJ1-1; unclear D gene. Trimming removed 1 base from V and 4 bases from J, with 7 bases in between. The germline CDR1 and CDR2 sequences are SEHNR and FQNEAQ (reference sequence). The CDR3 runs to 13 residues. This chain's CDR3 is CASSLEMRTEAFF. The CDR3 nucleotides are TGTGCCAGCAGCTTAGAAATGCGCACTGAAGCTTTCTTT.